A selection of T cell receptor beta chains follows, all from one sample in a study of cytomegalovirus exposure and HLA in healthy donors. Produced via immunoSEQ multiplex PCR; TCRdb's table is partial and in-frame only. The sample carries some 170,000 clones, 80% recorded once. Specimen: PBMCs. The receptors come from a man between 18 and 35 years old in good health and CMV-seropositive. Both conserved end residues are trimmed from each CDR3. Expanded clones are given a class, and other clones once, few, many or no size at all.

V: TRBV15; size: -; CDR3: ATSSEAGGSSGNTIY
V: TRBV4-1; size: -; CDR3: ASSHREMNTEAF
V: TRBV4-3; size: -; CDR3: ASSTQSTGHGYT
V: TRBV10-2; size: -; CDR3: ASGAGGMETQY
V: TRBV11-3; size: once; CDR3: ASSLGLGAADEQY
V: TRBV18; size: -; CDR3: ASSPRRRGATYEQY
V: TRBV11-2; size: -; CDR3: ASRRGTGAYEQY
V: TRBV7-9; size: -; CDR3: ASGRDRTNEKLF
V: TRBV7-9; size: -; CDR3: ASSLIAGVTEAF
V: TRBV28; size: -; CDR3: ASSSSGGRPDTQY
V: TRBV5-1; size: -; CDR3: ASYFEPGAVTDTQY
V: TRBV7-2; size: -; CDR3: ASESLGGISYGYT
V: TRBV6-1; size: -; CDR3: ASSVRTPSSYEQY
V: TRBV5-1; size: -; CDR3: ASSLNSHRVNPNVNTEAF
V: TRBV7-9; size: -; CDR3: ASSLQLAGGEQF
V: TRBV19; size: few; CDR3: ASSMYLFYEQY
V: TRBV7-9; size: -; CDR3: ASSLAGGSLNEQF
V: TRBV5-1; size: -; CDR3: ASSWGRSDTQY
V: TRBV18; size: -; CDR3: ASSPGGTDTQY
V: TRBV5-5; size: -; CDR3: ASSLWTDQPQH
V: TRBV13; size: -; CDR3: ASSYRLDNEQF
V: TRBV4-1; size: -; CDR3: ASSLARAPYNEQF
V: TRBV2; size: -; CDR3: ASSEGQGVGGYT
V: TRBV4-1; size: -; CDR3: ASSQESGGLVGNTIY
V: TRBV15; size: -; CDR3: ATSRPNRDRAHTEAF
V: TRBV2; size: -; CDR3: ASRGQAEDEQY
V: TRBV11-2; size: -; CDR3: ASSLSIGSYGYT
V: TRBV7-9; size: -; CDR3: ASSLGPTGDSNYGYT